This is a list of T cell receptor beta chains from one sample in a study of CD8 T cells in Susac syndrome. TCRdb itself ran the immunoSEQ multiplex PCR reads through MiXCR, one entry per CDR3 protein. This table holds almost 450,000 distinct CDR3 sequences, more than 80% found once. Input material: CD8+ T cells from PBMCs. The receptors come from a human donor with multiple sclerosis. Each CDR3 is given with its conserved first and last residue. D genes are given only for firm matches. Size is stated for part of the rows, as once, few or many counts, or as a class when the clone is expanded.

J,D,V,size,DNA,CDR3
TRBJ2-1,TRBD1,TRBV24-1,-,TGTGCCACCAGTGATTGGGACAGCAATGAGCAGTTCTTC,CATSDWDSNEQFF
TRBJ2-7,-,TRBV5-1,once,TGCGCCAGCAGGGACATGTACGAGCAGTACTTC,CASRDMYEQYF
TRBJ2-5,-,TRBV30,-,TGTGCCTGGAGTGTAAATCTCGGAGAGACCCAGTACTTC,CAWSVNLGETQYF
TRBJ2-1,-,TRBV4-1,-,TGCGCCAGCAGCCAAGAAACGAGTGGGCAGTTCTTC,CASSQETSGQFF
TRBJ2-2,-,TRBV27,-,TGTGCCAGCAGTTACCGGGGGGCGACCACCGGGGAGCTGTTTTTT,CASSYRGATTGELFF
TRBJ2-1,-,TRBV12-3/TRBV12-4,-,TGTGCCAGCTGGAGGGCCGGGTACAATGAGCAGTTCTTC,CASWRAGYNEQFF
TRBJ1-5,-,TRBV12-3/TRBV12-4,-,TGTGCCAGCAGAATCGGACGGAACAATCAGCCCCAGCATTTT,CASRIGRNNQPQHF
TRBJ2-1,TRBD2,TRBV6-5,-,TGTGCCAGCAGTTACTCGAGTACGAGCGGGAGGTACAATGAGCAGTTCTTC,CASSYSSTSGRYNEQFF
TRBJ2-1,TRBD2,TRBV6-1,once,TGTGCCAGCAGTCCTCTTAGCGGGCCTACCTACAATGAGCAGTTCTTC,CASSPLSGPTYNEQFF
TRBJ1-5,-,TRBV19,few,TGTGCCAGTAGTCCCAACGGGGAACCGCCCCAGCATTTT,CASSPNGEPPQHF
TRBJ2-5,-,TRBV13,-,TGTGCCAGCAGCTTATACCTCCAAGAGACCCAGTACTTC,CASSLYLQETQYF
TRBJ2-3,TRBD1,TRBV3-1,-,TGTGCCAGCTGGGGACAGGGAAGGACAGATACGCAGTATTTT,CASWGQGRTDTQYF
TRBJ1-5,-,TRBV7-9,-,TGTGCCAGCAGCAACCTGGACAGAGATAGCAATCAGCCCCAGCATTTT,CASSNLDRDSNQPQHF
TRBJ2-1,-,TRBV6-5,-,TGTGCCAGCAGTTACTCGGCCGGACTTGCGGGTGAGCAGTTCTTC,CASSYSAGLAGEQFF
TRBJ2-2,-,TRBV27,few,TGTGCCAGCAGTTTGGGAGGGGGCACCGGGGAGCTGTTTTTT,CASSLGGGTGELFF
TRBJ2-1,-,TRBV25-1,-,TGTGCCAGCAGTGAATATGGAGGAATGGATGAGCAGTTCTTC,CASSEYGGMDEQFF
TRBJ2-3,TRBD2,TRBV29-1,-,TGCAGCGTGGAACTAGCGGGAGGGCCGGGGGATACGCAGTATTTT,CSVELAGGPGDTQYF
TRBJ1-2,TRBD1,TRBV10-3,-,TGTGCCATCAGTACAGGGGGTCCCTATGGCTACACCTTC,CAISTGGPYGYTF
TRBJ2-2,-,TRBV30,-,TGTGCCTGGAGGCAGACAGCGTCGGACTGGGGGGAGCTGTTTTTT,CAWRQTASDWGELFF
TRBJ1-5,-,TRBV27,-,TGTGCCAGCAGTTTGTGGAGCAATCAGCCCCAGCATTTT,CASSLWSNQPQHF
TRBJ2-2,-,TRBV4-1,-,TGCGCCAGCAGCTCCCGACCAGGCACCGGGGAGCTGTTTTTT,CASSSRPGTGELFF
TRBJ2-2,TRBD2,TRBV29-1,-,TGCAGCGTGGGACTAGCGAACACCGGGGAGCTGTTTTTT,CSVGLANTGELFF